This entry features one T cell receptor beta chain sequence. The antigen is undetermined. Other DNA sequences of this sample code for an identical CDR3. This record comes from a study of vaccination effects on CD4 cells after COVID-19. Study-wide results and caveats: Few convalescent patients were studied, and early post-infection samples were lacking. Whether induced by infection or by vaccine, clones showed marked clonal contraction late after vaccination.

V was pared by 0 bases and J by 2 bases, with 5 bases between. This CDR3 has 14 residues. Germline V lookup: CDR1 SGHRS, CDR2 YFSETQ. Sequencing used immunoSEQ multiplex PCR; TCRdb keeps in-frame clones, though not all of them. This table has about 55,000 clones, more than 60% appearing once. Before any sequencing was done, the ViraFEST assay used viral peptide pools to expand antigen-specific CD4+ T cells. Scientists isolated CD4+ T cells after an approximately 9-day culture period ended. Nucleocapsid antibodies stayed negative before and after vaccination, showing no earlier SARS-CoV-2 infection. Wells of a few million PBMC each were grown with 8.5 to 10 IU/ml IL-2 and approximately 10 ug/ml peptides. Half of the medium was exchanged for IL-2 medium on both days 3 and 7.

Sequencing used CD4+ T cells from PBMCs cultured with SARS-CoV-2 spike peptides, obtained before COVID-19 vaccination. The V call is TRBV5-1, the J call TRBJ1-4; the D gene is possibly TRBD1 (5 bases). The sequence came from a human donor who received a COVID-19 vaccine. Written as DNA, the CDR3 is TGCGCCAGCAGCTTGGGGGGGACTAATGAAAAACTGTTTTTT. Translating it yields CASSLGGTNEKLFF.